The present TCR beta chain was sequenced within a study of breast tumors, draining lymph nodes, adjacent tissues. Study-wide findings and caveats: Luminal-like breast cancer showed significantly greater tumor-nontumor repertoire similarity than basal-like breast cancer did. Tumors had less TCR diversity than lymph nodes, more than nontumor tissue. Data only fit, rather than demonstrated, lymph node origin of most tumor T cells.

Breast cancer patients provided tissue from their axillary draining lymph nodes. MiXCR, applied by TCRdb to the multiplex PCR reads, yields one record per CDR3 protein. Of some 130,000 distinct CDR3 sequences listed, less than 20% are singletons. Trimming removed 2 bases at V and 0 bases at J, with 2 bases between. Germline CDR1 MNHNS, CDR2 SASEGT. The CDR3 totals 13 residues. The sample holds many counts of this clonotype. Its antigen is undetermined. This chain uses TRBV6-1 with TRBJ1-3; D gene uncertain. Sequencing input: axillary lymph node tissue. The clonotype was recovered from a female donor with breast cancer. Some clones in this sample may be carry-over from other donors' samples. The CDR3 spells CASSEHSGNTIYF. The CDR3 nucleotides read TGTGCCAGCAGTGAACACTCTGGAAACACCATATATTTT.